The 19 T cell receptor beta chains listed next were all sequenced from one sample in a study of blood T cell repertoires in COVID-19. The method was immunoSEQ multiplex PCR; TCRdb's version includes in-frame clones alone and lacks a portion of them. The table has about 210,000 clones, about 90% seen once; the top ten hold 1% to 1.5%. The sequenced material came from peripheral blood. These receptors all come from a man aged 25 to 45 with acute or convalescent COVID-19.

This rearrangement joins TRBV28 to TRBJ2-7; TRBD2 aligns across 10 bases. The length of the CDR3 is 15 residues. In germline, CDR1 is MDHEN, CDR2 SYDVKM. The V and J ends lost 6 bases and 1 base, in that order; junction bases with no gene match: 6. Written as DNA, the CDR3 is TGTGCCAGCAGGCGGACTAGCGGAGGGTCCTACGAGCAGTACTTC. This gives the protein CASRRTSGGSYEQYF.

The chain employs TRBV6-1 and TRBJ1-5, with unresolved D. Germline lookup yields CDR1 MNHNS and CDR2 SASEGT. The V end lost 2 bases, the J end lost 7 bases, and 12 bases lay between the germline ends. The CDR3 runs to 14 residues. The CDR3 DNA reads TGTGCCAGCAGTGAACCTTGGGTAGCACAGCCCCAGCATTTT. This translates into CASSEPWVAQPQHF.

The chain carries TRBV27 and TRBJ2-1; weak D call: TRBD2 (7 bases). V lost 0 bases, J lost 8 bases, and 17 bases lay in between. Germline CDR1 and CDR2: MNHEY and SMNVEV (reference sequence). There are 16 residues in the CDR3. DNA for the CDR3: TGTGCCAGCAGTTTATCAAGATGGGGGGGCGGAGATGAGCAGTTCTTC. Amino acids: CASSLSRWGGGDEQFF.

The rearrangement links TRBV5-1 to TRBJ2-3; unclear D gene. Germline V CDR1 and CDR2: SGHRS, YFSETQ. CDR3 length: 13 residues. Deletions cut 0 bases from V and 5 bases from J, with 7 bases between. CDR3 region: CASSLDPQDTQYF. DNA of the CDR3: TGCGCCAGCAGCTTGGACCCACAAGATACGCAGTATTTT.

Comments on this clone: Other nucleotide sequences from this sample produce the same CDR3. The V call is TRBV30, the J call TRBJ1-3, with D possibly matching TRBD1 (5 bases). With 0 bases removed from V and 0 bases from J, the gap between germline ends came to 6 bases. CDR3 length: 14 residues. CDR1 GTSNPN and CDR2 SVGIG come from the germline V gene (reference sequence). DNA for the CDR3: TGTGCCTGGAGTGTCGGGGGCTCTGGAAACACCATATATTTT. Translated, it gives CAWSVGGSGNTIYF. Full variable domain (missing parts from reference TRBV30 and TRBJ1-3): SQTIHQWPATLVQPVGSPLSLECTVEGTSNPNLYWYRQAAGRGLQLLFYSVGIGQISSEVPQNLSASRPQDRQFILSSKKLLLSDSGFYLCAWSVGGSGNTIYFGEGSWLTVV.

In DNA, the CDR3 is TGTGCCAGCTCCGGACTAGCCCGCACAGATACGCAGTATTTT. This sequence encodes CASSGLARTDTQYF. The chain uses TRBV14 and TRBJ2-3; 8 nucleotides align to TRBD2. Germline assignment: CDR1 SGHDN and CDR2 FVKESK. The trim removed 8 bases at V and 1 base at J, leaving 5 bases unmatched. CDR3 length equals 14 residues.

The chain joins TRBV16 to TRBJ2-5; possible D gene TRBD1, 6 bases. Germline lookup yields CDR1 KGHSY and CDR2 FQNENV. There are 15 residues in the CDR3. V gave up 0 bases and J gave up 1 base, with 9 bases separating them. The CDR3 DNA is TGTGCCAGCAGCCAATCGACCAGGGGCCAAGAGACCCAGTACTTC. Translated, it gives CASSQSTRGQETQYF.

The chain employs TRBV30 and TRBJ2-2; tentative D call: TRBD2 (6 bases). The CDR3 contains 15 residues. V was trimmed by 7 bases and J by 6 bases, leaving 21 bases between them. Per germline, CDR1 GTSNPN and CDR2 SVGIG (reference sequence). The CDR3 DNA is TGTGCCTCAGGGCGGGGCCCCAGACATGCCGGGGAGCTGTTTTTT. Its translation is CASGRGPRHAGELFF.

This clone occurred once. The chain has TRBV24-1 and TRBJ2-1; possibly TRBD2 for D (7 bases). From germline, CDR1 is KGHDR and CDR2 SFDVKD. V gave up 5 bases and J gave up 6 bases, with 10 bases separating them. The CDR3 has 13 residues. In nucleotides, the CDR3 is TGTGCCACCAGTGGCGGGGGCCTCAATGAGCAGTTCTTC. This encodes CATSGGGLNEQFF.

The CDR3 DNA reads TGTGCCAGCACGGGACAGAAATCTAACTATGGCTACACCTTC. Encoded protein: CASTGQKSNYGYTF. The chain employs TRBV9 and TRBJ1-2; 7 bases match TRBD1. Germline-derived CDR1 and CDR2 are SGDLS and YYNGEE. The CDR3 is made up of 14 amino acids. The J segment lost 0 bases and the V segment lost 6 bases, leaving 5 bases of the junction unmatched.

As for this clone: This same CDR3 is encoded by further DNA sequences in the sample. The V and J genes are TRBV30 and TRBJ1-5; D is possibly TRBD1 (6 bases). In germline, CDR1 is GTSNPN, CDR2 SVGIG (reference sequence). The CDR3 is 14 residues long. V shed 0 bases and J shed 4 bases, with 10 bases lying between them. The CDR3 DNA sequence: TGTGCCTGGAGTGTCCTTACAGGGAATCAGCCCCAGCATTTT. Its protein is CAWSVLTGNQPQHF.

Worth noting for this clone: Other DNA sequences from this sample encode an identical CDR3 as well. This chain links TRBV19 with TRBJ1-1; D gene uncertain. The CDR3 has 12 residues. From germline, CDR1 is LNHDA and CDR2 SQIVND (reference sequence). Trimming shortened V by 3 bases and J by 6 bases, and 8 bases separated the two germline ends. The CDR3 region has the DNA TGTGCCAGTAGTATCGGGTTGGCTGAAGCTTTCTTT. This codes for CASSIGLAEAFF.

The chain uses TRBV5-4 and TRBJ2-2, with 7 bases that match TRBD2. Germline-derived CDR1 and CDR2 are SGHNT and YYREEE (reference sequence). Unmatched junction bases numbered 10, after V lost 3 bases and J lost 5 bases. There are 16 residues in the CDR3. The CDR3 region is CASSSVGGRGTGELFF. The CDR3 nucleotides read TGTGCCAGCAGCTCGGTGGGAGGGCGGGGGACCGGGGAGCTGTTTTTT.

V and J are TRBV6-6 and TRBJ1-5, with TRBD1 matching over 7 bases. Germline V CDR1 and CDR2: MNHNY, SVGAGI (reference sequence). V was pared by 2 bases and J by 10 bases, with 5 bases of the junction left unmatched. The length of the CDR3 is 13 residues. CDR3 bases: TGTGCCAGCAGTTACCAAGACAGGGAACCCCAGCATTTT. Translated: CASSYQDREPQHF.

The rearrangement uses TRBV7-6 and TRBJ1-1; weak D call: TRBD1 (5 bases). The germline V gene has CDR1 SGHVS and CDR2 FNYEAQ. Trimming pared 4 bases from V and 1 base from J, leaving 7 bases between. This CDR3 has 13 residues. CDR3 in DNA: TGTGCCAGCAGCTCTGACAGGAACACTGAAGCTTTCTTT. This sequence encodes CASSSDRNTEAFF.

CDR3 nucleotide sequence: TGTGCCAGCAGTTACACAGGGGCCCCTAGCACAGATACGCAGTATTTT. Its protein product is CASSYTGAPSTDTQYF. The chain recombines TRBV28 with TRBJ2-3; 7 positions agree with TRBD1. V shed 4 bases and J 0 bases; nucleotides not matched to a gene: 7. This CDR3 contains 16 residues. Per the germline V gene, CDR1 is MDHEN and CDR2 is SYDVKM. Full variable domain (rest looked up from reference TRBV28 and TRBJ2-3): DVKVTQSSRYLVKRTGEKVFLECVQDMDHENMFWYRQDPGLGLRLIYFSYDVKMKEKGDIPEGYSVSREKKERFSLILESASTNQTSMYLCASSYTGAPSTDTQYFGPGTRLTVL.

This clone was seen only a few times. Other nucleotide sequences in the sample specify the same CDR3. CDR3: CASSSVTEAFF. The CDR3 nucleotides are TGTGCCAGCAGTTCAGTTACTGAAGCTTTCTTT. The V gene is TRBV28, the J gene TRBJ1-1; D remains ambiguous. Germline-derived CDR1 and CDR2 are MDHEN and SYDVKM. The CDR3 has 11 residues. Trimming pared 4 bases from V and 5 bases from J, leaving 5 bases between.

Only one count was recorded for this clone. The chain links TRBV9 to TRBJ2-1; 8 positions match TRBD2. The V segment lost 0 bases and the J segment 4 bases; nucleotides outside the gene matches: 3. Germline loops: CDR1 SGDLS, CDR2 YYNGEE. This CDR3 has 15 amino acids. CDR3 protein: CASSVVAGLYNEQFF. The CDR3 DNA reads TGTGCCAGCAGCGTAGTAGCGGGATTATACAATGAGCAGTTCTTC.

The V call is TRBV2, the J call TRBJ2-1; 9 nucleotides line up with TRBD2. V dropped 5 bases and J dropped 4; count of bases not matched to a gene: 6. Germline CDR1 reads SNHLY; CDR2 reads FYNNEI. The CDR3 is made up of 15 amino acids. The CDR3 here is CASSPGLASYNEQFF. Here the CDR3 DNA reads TGTGCCAGCAGTCCCGGACTAGCGAGTTACAATGAGCAGTTCTTC.